The 10 T cell receptor beta chains below come from one sample, sequenced in a study of PD-1 blockade in classical Hodgkin lymphoma. Produced via immunoSEQ multiplex PCR; TCRdb's table is partial and in-frame only. The sample yields almost 95,000 clones, 75% to 85% seen once. Time point defined: cycle 4 day 1 (C4D1), after about 6 weeks of nivolumab. Autologous stem cell transplantation was followed by relapse in every patient, and brentuximab vedotin exposure varied. The material sequenced was peripheral blood mononuclear cells (PBMCs), taken before the fourth cycle of nivolumab. The source of these receptors is a human donor with classical Hodgkin lymphoma.

The V and J genes are TRBV4-2 and TRBJ2-3, with D possibly being TRBD1 (5 bases). In germline, CDR1 is LGHNA, CDR2 YNFKEQ. The V and J ends lost 5 bases and 2 bases respectively, with 17 bases between them. The CDR3 runs 16 residues. The CDR3 spells CASSLFGAGNTDTQYF. CDR3 DNA sequence: TGTGCCAGCAGCTTATTTGGGGCAGGGAACACAGATACGCAGTATTTT.

The V gene is TRBV7-2, the J gene TRBJ1-5; perhaps TRBD1 as D (5 bases). CDR3 length equals 14 residues. The germline V and J ends were trimmed by 10 bases and 0 bases, with 13 bases remaining between them. The germline gives CDR1 SGHTA, CDR2 FQGNSA. The CDR3: CATSTVNSNQPQHF. CDR3 bases: TGTGCCACGTCGACAGTCAATAGCAATCAGCCCCAGCATTTT.

The chain uses TRBV7-3 and TRBJ2-4, with 9 nucleotides matching TRBD2. CDR3 size: 17 residues. V lost 1 base, J lost 3 bases, and 7 bases stayed unmatched. Germline assignment: CDR1 SGHTA and CDR2 FQGTGA. Here the CDR3 reads CASSLMPLAGNKNIQYF. The CDR3 DNA sequence: TGTGCCAGCAGCTTAATGCCCCTAGCGGGAAACAAAAACATTCAGTACTTC.

The chain joins TRBV4-2 to TRBJ1-1, with TRBD1 matching over 12 bases. This CDR3 has 18 amino acids. CDR1 and CDR2 from the germline V gene are LGHNA and YNFKEQ. The ends lost 3 bases at V and 1 base at J; junction bases unmatched: 9. CDR3 residues: CASSHAPGQGARNTEAFF. The DNA for the CDR3 is TGTGCCAGCAGCCACGCCCCGGGACAGGGGGCTAGGAACACTGAAGCTTTCTTT.

About this clone: One end of the junction does not line up with germline, which may come from a read error. The chain recombines TRBV7-2 with TRBJ2-3, with 7 bases identical to TRBD2. The germline CDR1 and CDR2 sequences are SGHTA and FQGNSA. The CDR3 totals 16 residues. In DNA form, the CDR3 reads TGTGCCAGTAGCTTAGACGCGCGGGGGTGGTACGATACGCAGTATTTT. Translating it yields CASSLDARGWYDTQYF.

V usage is TRBV6-5 and J usage is TRBJ2-5; TRBD1 matches 8 bases. The V gene's germline CDR1 is MNHEY and CDR2 SVGAGI. The CDR3 runs 15 residues. The V gene end was trimmed by 5 bases and the J gene end by 5 bases; junction bases not matched to a gene: 10. DNA of the CDR3: TGTGCCAGCAGTCCCCGACAGGGGTTGCGTGAGACCCAGTACTTC. Translation: CASSPRQGLRETQYF.

In its sample, this clone was seen once. The chain carries TRBV7-6 and TRBJ2-7, with no clear D. CDR3 length: 15 residues. The germline V and J ends were trimmed by 5 bases and 4 bases, with 18 bases remaining between them. CDR1 SGHVS and CDR2 FNYEAQ come from the germline V gene. The CDR3 here is CASSVADAASYEQYF. In DNA form, the CDR3 reads TGTGCCAGCAGCGTGGCAGACGCAGCCTCTTACGAGCAGTACTTC.

V usage is TRBV7-2 and J usage is TRBJ2-3; 9 bases line up with TRBD2. The CDR3 sequence is 16 residues long. Germline V gene sequence: CDR1 SGHTA, CDR2 FQGNSA. With 4 bases clipped from V and 2 bases from J, the junction kept 7 bases outside the gene matches. The CDR3 reads CASSSASGNPTDTQYF. The CDR3, as DNA: TGTGCCAGCAGCTCGGCTAGCGGGAACCCCACAGATACGCAGTATTTT.

The genes are TRBV27 and TRBJ2-7; the D is unclear. Trimming took 3 bases from V and 3 from J, leaving 15 bases between them. Germline loops: CDR1 MNHEY, CDR2 SMNVEV (reference sequence). CDR3 length: 15 amino acids. This CDR3 reads CASSFSLGIHYEQYF. The DNA of the CDR3 is TGTGCCAGCAGTTTTAGCTTGGGGATACACTACGAGCAGTACTTC.

The chain joins TRBV19 to TRBJ2-5, with a possible D match to TRBD1 (6 bases). The CDR3 length is 13 residues. Trimming removed 7 bases from V and 2 bases from J, with 11 bases in between. Looked up from germline, CDR1 is LNHDA and CDR2 is SQIVND (reference sequence). The DNA of the CDR3 is TGTGCCAGTATCTTAAGGGGGCAAGAGACCCAGTACTTC. Translating gives CASILRGQETQYF.